This TCR beta chain was captured by sequencing in a study of regulatory T cells in long-lasting Graves disease. The study's findings and limits: Thyroid tissue was not studied; only peripheral blood was. Persistent patients shared more public clonotypes (approximately 2,800) than new patients (roughly 970).

Both iRepertoire HTBI primers and Arm-PCR of CDR3 regions were used to build the TCR beta libraries. TCRdb passed the multiplex PCR reads through MiXCR, listing each CDR3 protein once. This sample has approximately 350,000 distinct CDR3 sequences, with around 16% found just once. Documented time point: newly diagnosed GD, antithyroid drugs for less than 3 months. RNA isolated from PBMCs was used to make the TCR library. The CDR3 runs 17 residues. V was shortened by 2 bases and J by 4 bases, with 21 bases between the two germline ends. Germline CDR1 is MNHEY and CDR2 is SMNVEV (reference sequence). This clonotype was picked up many times. Its target is not known. This same sample was also taken into another study, of T cells in Graves' hyperthyroidism and ophthalmopathy. That paper adds: The primer set for the first-round RT-PCR of the TCR CDR3 was HTBI. Ophthalmopathy was identified by the model a median around 6 months ahead of onset.

The V call is TRBV27, the J call TRBJ2-7; D is undetermined. The clonotype originates from a woman between 18 and 29 years old with Graves disease. The material sequenced was peripheral blood mononuclear cells (PBMCs), taken at new diagnosis, from a patient treated with antithyroid drugs. The CDR3 nucleotides are TGTGCCAGCAGTTTAAGGTCGCATCCGGGTAGCCAGTACGAGCAGTACTTC. Translation: CASSLRSHPGSQYEQYF.